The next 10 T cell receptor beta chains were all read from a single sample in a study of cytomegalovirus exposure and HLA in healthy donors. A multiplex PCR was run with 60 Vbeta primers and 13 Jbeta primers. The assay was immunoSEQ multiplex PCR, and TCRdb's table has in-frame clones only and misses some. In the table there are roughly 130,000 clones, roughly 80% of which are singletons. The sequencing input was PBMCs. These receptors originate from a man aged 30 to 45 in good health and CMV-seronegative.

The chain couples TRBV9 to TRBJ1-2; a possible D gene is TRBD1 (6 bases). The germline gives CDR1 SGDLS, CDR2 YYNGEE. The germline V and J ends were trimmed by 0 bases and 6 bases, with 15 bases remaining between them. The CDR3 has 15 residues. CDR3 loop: CASSVAPGVVDGYTF. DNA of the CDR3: TGTGCCAGCAGCGTAGCCCCAGGGGTGGTGGATGGCTACACCTTC. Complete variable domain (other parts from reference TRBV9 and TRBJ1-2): DSGVTQTPKHLITATGQRVTLRCSPRSGDLSVYWYQQSLDQGLQFLIQYYNGEERAKGNILERFSAQQFPDLHSELNLSSLELGDSALYFCASSVAPGVVDGYTFGSGTRLTVV.

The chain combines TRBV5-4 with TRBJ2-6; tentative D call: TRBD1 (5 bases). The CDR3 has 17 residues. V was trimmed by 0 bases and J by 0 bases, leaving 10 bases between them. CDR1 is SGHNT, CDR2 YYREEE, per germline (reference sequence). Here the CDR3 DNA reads TGTGCCAGCAGCTTGGGGGGCTCCAACTCTGGGGCCAACGTCCTGACTTTC. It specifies CASSLGGSNSGANVLTF.

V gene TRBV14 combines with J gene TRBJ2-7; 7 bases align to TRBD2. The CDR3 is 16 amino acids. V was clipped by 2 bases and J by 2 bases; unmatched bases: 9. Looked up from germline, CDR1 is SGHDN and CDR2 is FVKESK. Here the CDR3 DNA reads TGTGCCAGCAGCCAAATCGATGCGGGAGCAACCTACGAGCAGTACTTC. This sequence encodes CASSQIDAGATYEQYF.

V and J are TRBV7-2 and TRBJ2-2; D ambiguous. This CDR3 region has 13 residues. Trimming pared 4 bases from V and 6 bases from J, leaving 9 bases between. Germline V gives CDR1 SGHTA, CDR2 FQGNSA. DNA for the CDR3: TGTGCCAGCAGCTCCCAGGTTTCCGGGGAGCTGTTTTTT. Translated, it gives CASSSQVSGELFF.

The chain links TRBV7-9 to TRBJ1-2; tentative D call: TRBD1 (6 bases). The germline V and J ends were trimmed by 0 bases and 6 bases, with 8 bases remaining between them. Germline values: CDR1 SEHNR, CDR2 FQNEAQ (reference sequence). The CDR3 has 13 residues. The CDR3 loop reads CASSLAGGNGYTF. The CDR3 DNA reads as TGTGCCAGCAGCTTAGCAGGGGGTAATGGCTACACCTTC. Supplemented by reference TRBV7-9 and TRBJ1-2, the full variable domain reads DTGVSQNPRHKITKRGQNVTFRCDPISEHNRLYWYRQTLGQGPEFLTYFQNEAQLEKSRLLSDRFSAERPKGSFSTLEIQRTEQGDSAMYLCASSLAGGNGYTFGSGTRLTVV.

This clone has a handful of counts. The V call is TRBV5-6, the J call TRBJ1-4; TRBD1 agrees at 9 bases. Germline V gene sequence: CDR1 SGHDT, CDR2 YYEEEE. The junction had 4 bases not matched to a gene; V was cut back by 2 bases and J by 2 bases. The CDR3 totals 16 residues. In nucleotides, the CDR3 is TGTGCCAGCAGCTTAGTCGACAGGGGGACTAATGAAAAACTGTTTTTT. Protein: CASSLVDRGTNEKLFF.

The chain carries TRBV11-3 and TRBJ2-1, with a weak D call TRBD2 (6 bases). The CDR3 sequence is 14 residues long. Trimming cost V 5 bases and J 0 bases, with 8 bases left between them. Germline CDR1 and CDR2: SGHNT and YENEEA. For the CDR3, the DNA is TGTGCCAGCAGCCCCGGGAGCTCCTACAATGAGCAGTTCTTC. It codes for CASSPGSSYNEQFF.

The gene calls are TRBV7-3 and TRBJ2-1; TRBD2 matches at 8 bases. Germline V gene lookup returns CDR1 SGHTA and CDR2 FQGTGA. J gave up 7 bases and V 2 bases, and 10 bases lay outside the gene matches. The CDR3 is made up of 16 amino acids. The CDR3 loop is CASSLAAGDRANEQFF. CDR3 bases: TGTGCCAGCAGCTTAGCAGCGGGAGATCGGGCGAATGAGCAGTTCTTC.

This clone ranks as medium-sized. This CDR3 is CASSLEYAGGPEQYF. CDR3 DNA: TGTGCCAGCAGCTTGGAATACGCGGGAGGGCCCGAGCAGTACTTC. This chain joins TRBV5-4 and TRBJ2-7; TRBD2 agrees at 9 bases. Germline V gene data show CDR1 as SGHNT and CDR2 as YYREEE (reference sequence). The CDR3 extends over 15 amino acids. V lost 0 bases, J lost 6 bases, and 7 bases stayed unmatched.

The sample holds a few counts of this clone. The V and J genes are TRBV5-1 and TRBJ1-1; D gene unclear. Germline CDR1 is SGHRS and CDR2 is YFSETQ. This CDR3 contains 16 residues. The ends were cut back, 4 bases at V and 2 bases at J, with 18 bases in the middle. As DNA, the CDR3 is TGCGCCAGCAGCACCAGCCGGGTCAACCCAAACACTGAAGCTTTCTTT. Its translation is CASSTSRVNPNTEAFF. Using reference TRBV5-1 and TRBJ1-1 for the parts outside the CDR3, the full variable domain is KAGVTQTPRYLIKTRGQQVTLSCSPISGHRSVSWYQQTPGQGLQFLFEYFSETQRNKGNFPGRFSGRQFSNSRSEMNVSTLELGDSALYLCASSTSRVNPNTEAFFGQGTRLTVV.